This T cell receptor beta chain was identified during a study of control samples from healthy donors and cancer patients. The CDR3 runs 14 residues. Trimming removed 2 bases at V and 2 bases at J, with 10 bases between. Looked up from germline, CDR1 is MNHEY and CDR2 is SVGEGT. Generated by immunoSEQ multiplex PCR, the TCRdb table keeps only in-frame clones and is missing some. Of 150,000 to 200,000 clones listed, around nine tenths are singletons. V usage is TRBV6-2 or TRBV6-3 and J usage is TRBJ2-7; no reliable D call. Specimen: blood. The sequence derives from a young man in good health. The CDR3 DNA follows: TGTGCCAGCAGTTACCCAACAAGCCCCTACGAGCAGTACTTC. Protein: CASSYPTSPYEQYF.